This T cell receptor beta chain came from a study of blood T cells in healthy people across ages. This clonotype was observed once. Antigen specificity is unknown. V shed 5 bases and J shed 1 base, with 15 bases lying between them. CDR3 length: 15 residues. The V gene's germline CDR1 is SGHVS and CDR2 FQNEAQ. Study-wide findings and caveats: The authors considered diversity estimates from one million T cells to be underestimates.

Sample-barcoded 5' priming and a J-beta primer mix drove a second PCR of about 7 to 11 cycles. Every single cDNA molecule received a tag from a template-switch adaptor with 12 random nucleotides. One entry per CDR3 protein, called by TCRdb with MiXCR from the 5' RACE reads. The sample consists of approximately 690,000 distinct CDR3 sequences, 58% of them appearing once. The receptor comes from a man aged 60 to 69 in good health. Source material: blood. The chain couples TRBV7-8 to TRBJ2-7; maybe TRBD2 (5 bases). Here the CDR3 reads CASSPSRTRSYEQYF. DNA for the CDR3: TGTGCCAGCAGCCCCTCTAGGACTCGATCCTACGAGCAGTACTTC.